Listed here are 8 T cell receptor beta chains from one sample, sequenced in a study of cytomegalovirus exposure and HLA in healthy donors. Use of 60 Vbeta and 13 Jbeta primers characterized the PCR. Clones were read by immunoSEQ multiplex PCR, and TCRdb kept only the in-frame ones, dropping some. The top ten clones hold about 2.1% of a sample with about 160,000 clones, roughly 77% of them seen once. Input material: PBMCs. These receptors were collected from a woman aged 18-29 years in good health and CMV-seronegative.

This clone was seen only once. The chain is built from TRBV5-1 and TRBJ2-1, with TRBD2 matching 9 bases. The CDR3 is 16 amino acids. The V gene end was trimmed by 4 bases and the J gene end by 9 bases; junction bases not matched to a gene: 14. Germline V CDR1 and CDR2: SGHRS, YFSETQ. CDR3 bases: TGCGCCAGCAGCCCCTTAGGGGCGGGGGGGCCGAGTGAGCAGTTCTTC. It translates to CASSPLGAGGPSEQFF.

Details on this clone: This sample includes further DNA sequences coding for the same CDR3. The chain links TRBV5-1 to TRBJ2-2, with D hard to call. The V gene lost 1 base and the J gene lost 2 bases, with 6 bases spanning the gap. This CDR3 comprises 14 residues. The germline V gene has CDR1 SGHRS and CDR2 YFSETQ. The CDR3: CASSLSRNTGELFF. The CDR3 DNA reads as TGCGCCAGCAGCTTGTCCCGTAACACCGGGGAGCTGTTTTTT. The full variable domain, in which reference TRBV5-1 and TRBJ2-2 provide the parts outside the CDR3, is KAGVTQTPRYLIKTRGQQVTLSCSPISGHRSVSWYQQTPGQGLQFLFEYFSETQRNKGNFPGRFSGRQFSNSRSEMNVSTLELGDSALYLCASSLSRNTGELFFGEGSRLTVL.

The chain recombines TRBV18 with TRBJ2-2, with 10 positions matching TRBD2. In germline, CDR1 is KGHSH, CDR2 LQKENI. Trimming took 0 bases from V and 5 from J; bases not matched to a gene: 3. CDR3 length equals 16 residues. The CDR3, as DNA: TGTGCCAGCTCACCACCGGGACTAGCGAGAACCGGGGAGCTGTTTTTT. This sequence encodes CASSPPGLARTGELFF.

The chain is built from TRBV4-2 and TRBJ1-6; D is perhaps TRBD1 (6 bases). V was shortened by 0 bases and J by 0 bases, with 15 bases between the two germline ends. The CDR3 length is 19 residues. Germline V CDR1 and CDR2: LGHNA, YNFKEQ. The CDR3 DNA sequence: TGTGCCAGCAGCCAAGATGGGTTCAGGGGTTCCTCCTATAATTCACCCCTCCACTTT. Translated: CASSQDGFRGSSYNSPLHF.

The gene calls are TRBV6-1 and TRBJ1-1; D is undetermined. With 7 bases removed from V and 0 bases from J, the gap between germline ends came to 12 bases. Germline CDR1 is MNHNS and CDR2 is SASEGT. The length of the CDR3 is 14 residues. The DNA for the CDR3 is TGTGCCAGCACCCGGAGCGGGGTGAACACTGAAGCTTTCTTT. Protein: CASTRSGVNTEAFF.

The gene calls are TRBV2 and TRBJ1-1, with D perhaps matching TRBD1 (5 bases). This CDR3 has 13 amino acids. V dropped 6 bases and J dropped 5 bases, with 13 bases sitting between them. Germline CDR1 and CDR2: SNHLY and FYNNEI. CDR3 nucleotide sequence: TGTGCCAGCAGCCCGGAGGGGCGAACTGAAGCTTTCTTT. This sequence encodes CASSPEGRTEAFF.

The genes are TRBV5-1 and TRBJ1-2; D gene unclear. Germline CDR1 and CDR2: SGHRS and YFSETQ. CDR3 length: 14 residues. V lost 1 base to trimming and J lost 3 bases, with 10 bases between them. CDR3 residues: CASSLNAGDYGYTF. As DNA, the CDR3 is TGCGCCAGCAGCTTGAATGCCGGAGACTATGGCTACACCTTC.

The chain recombines TRBV2 with TRBJ1-2; D is uncertain. Deletions cut 8 bases from V and 4 bases from J, with 20 bases between. The CDR3 sequence is 15 residues long. Germline lookup yields CDR1 SNHLY and CDR2 FYNNEI. The CDR3 DNA reads TGTGCCAGCGATCCAGGCCCTCCCGTAGGCTATGGCTACACCTTC. Amino acids: CASDPGPPVGYGYTF.